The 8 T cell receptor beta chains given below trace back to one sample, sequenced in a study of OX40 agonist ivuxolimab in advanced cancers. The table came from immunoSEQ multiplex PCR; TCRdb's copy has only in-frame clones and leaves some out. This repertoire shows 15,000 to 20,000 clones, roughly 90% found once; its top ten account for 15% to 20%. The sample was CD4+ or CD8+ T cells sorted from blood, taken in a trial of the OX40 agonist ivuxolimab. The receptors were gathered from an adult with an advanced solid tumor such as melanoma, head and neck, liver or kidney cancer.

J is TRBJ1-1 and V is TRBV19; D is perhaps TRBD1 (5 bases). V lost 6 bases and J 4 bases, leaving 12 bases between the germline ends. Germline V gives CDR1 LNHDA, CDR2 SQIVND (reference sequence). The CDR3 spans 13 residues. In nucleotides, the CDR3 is TGTGCCAGTAGCCGAGGGGAGGCCACTGAAGCTTTCTTT. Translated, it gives CASSRGEATEAFF. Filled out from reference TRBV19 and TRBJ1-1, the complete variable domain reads DGGITQSPKYLFRKEGQNVTLSCEQNLNHDAMYWYRQDPGQGLRLIYYSQIVNDFQKGDIAEGYSVSREKKESFPLTVTSAQKNPTAFYLCASSRGEATEAFFGQGTRLTVV.

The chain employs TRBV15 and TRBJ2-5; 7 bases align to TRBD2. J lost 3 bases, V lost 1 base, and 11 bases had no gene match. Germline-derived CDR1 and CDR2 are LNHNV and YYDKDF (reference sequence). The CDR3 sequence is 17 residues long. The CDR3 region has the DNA TGTGCCACCAGCAGAGGAGGGGTGGCGGGAGCCGAAGAGACCCAGTACTTC. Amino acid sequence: CATSRGGVAGAEETQYF.

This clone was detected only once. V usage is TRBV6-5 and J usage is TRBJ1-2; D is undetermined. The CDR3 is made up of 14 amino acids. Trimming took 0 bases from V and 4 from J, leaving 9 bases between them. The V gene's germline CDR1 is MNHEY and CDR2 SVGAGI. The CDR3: CASSYSTGGYGYTF. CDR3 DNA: TGTGCCAGCAGTTACTCCACGGGAGGCTATGGCTACACCTTC.

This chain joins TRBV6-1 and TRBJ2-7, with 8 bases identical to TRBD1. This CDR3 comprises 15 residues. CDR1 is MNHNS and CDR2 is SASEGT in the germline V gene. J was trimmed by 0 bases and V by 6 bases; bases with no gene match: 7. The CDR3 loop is CASRGAGQASYEQYF. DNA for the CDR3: TGTGCCAGCAGGGGCGCGGGACAGGCCTCCTACGAGCAGTACTTC.

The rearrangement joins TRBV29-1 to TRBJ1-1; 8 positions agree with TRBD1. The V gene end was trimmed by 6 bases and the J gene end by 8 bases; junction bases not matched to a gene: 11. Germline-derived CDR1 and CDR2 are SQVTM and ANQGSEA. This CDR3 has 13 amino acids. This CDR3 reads CSVLTGGAGEAFF. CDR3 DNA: TGCAGCGTCCTTACAGGGGGTGCAGGAGAAGCTTTCTTT.

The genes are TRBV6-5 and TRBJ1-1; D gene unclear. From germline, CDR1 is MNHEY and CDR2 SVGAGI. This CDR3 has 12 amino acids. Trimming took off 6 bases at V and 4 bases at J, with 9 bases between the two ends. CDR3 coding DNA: TGTGCCAGCAGGAGAGGAGTCACTGAAGCTTTCTTT. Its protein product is CASRRGVTEAFF.

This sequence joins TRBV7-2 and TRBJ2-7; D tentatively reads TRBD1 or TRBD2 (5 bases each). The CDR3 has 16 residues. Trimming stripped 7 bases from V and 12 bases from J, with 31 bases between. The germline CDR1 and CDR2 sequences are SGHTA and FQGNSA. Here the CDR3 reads CASNMGAEPGPRSLYF. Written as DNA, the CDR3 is TGTGCCAGCAACATGGGAGCAGAACCGGGACCACGAAGTTTGTACTTC.

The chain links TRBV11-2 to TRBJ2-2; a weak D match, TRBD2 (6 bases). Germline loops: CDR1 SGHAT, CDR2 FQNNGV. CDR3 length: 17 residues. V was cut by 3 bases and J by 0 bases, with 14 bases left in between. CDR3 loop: CASSFPLAIANTGELFF. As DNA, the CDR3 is TGTGCCAGCAGCTTTCCCCTAGCGATCGCGAACACCGGGGAGCTGTTTTTT.